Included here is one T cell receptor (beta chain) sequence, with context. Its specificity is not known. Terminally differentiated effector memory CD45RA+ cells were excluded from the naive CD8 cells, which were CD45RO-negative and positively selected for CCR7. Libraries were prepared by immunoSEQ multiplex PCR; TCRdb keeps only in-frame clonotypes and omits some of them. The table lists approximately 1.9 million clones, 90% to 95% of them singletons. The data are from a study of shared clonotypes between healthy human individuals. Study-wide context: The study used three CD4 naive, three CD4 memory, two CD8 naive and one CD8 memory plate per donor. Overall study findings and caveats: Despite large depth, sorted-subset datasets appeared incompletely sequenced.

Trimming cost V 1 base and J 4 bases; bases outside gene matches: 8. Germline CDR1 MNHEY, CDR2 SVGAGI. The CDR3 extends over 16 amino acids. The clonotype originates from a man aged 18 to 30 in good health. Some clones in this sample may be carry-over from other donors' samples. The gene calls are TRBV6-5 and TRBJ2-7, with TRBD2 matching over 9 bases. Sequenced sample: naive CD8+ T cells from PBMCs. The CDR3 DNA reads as TGTGCCAGCAGTTACTTCCATACTAGCGGGCTATACGAGCAGTACTTC. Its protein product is CASSYFHTSGLYEQYF.